The T cell receptor (beta chain) under discussion was sequenced for a study of shared clonotypes between healthy human individuals. Repertoires were generated with immunoSEQ multiplex PCR, while TCRdb's copy carries only in-frame clones and drops some. Of roughly 500,000 clones listed, about 76% are singletons. The specimen sequenced was PBMCs. The receptor was isolated from a woman aged 40-49 years in good health. Some clones in this sample may be carry-over from other donors' samples.

The CDR3 sequence is CASSSRGEKLFF. The CDR3 DNA is TGTGCCAGCAGTTCCCGGGGCGAAAAACTGTTTTTT. The V call is TRBV6-5, the J call TRBJ1-4, with a possible D match to TRBD1 (5 bases). The germline V and J ends were trimmed by 4 bases and 8 bases, with 8 bases remaining between them. Germline V gene data show CDR1 as MNHEY and CDR2 as SVGAGI. CDR3 length: 12 amino acids.